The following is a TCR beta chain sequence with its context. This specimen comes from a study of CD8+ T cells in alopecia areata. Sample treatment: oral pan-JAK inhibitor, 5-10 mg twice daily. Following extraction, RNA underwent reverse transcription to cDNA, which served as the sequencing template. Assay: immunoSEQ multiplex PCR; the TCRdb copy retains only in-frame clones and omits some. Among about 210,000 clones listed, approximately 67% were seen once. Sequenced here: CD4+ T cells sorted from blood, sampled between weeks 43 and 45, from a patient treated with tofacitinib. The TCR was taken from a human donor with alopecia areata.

CDR3 protein: CASGKVPYGYTF. The CDR3 DNA follows: TGTGCCAGCGGGAAAGTACCGTATGGCTACACCTTC. This chain links TRBV27 with TRBJ1-2, with D hard to call. The germline CDR1 and CDR2 sequences are MNHEY and SMNVEV (reference sequence). The CDR3 is made up of 12 amino acids. V lost 8 bases to trimming and J lost 5 bases, with 12 bases between them.